What follows are 21 T cell receptor beta chains derived from one specimen sequenced in a study of shared clonotypes between healthy human individuals. Here immunoSEQ multiplex PCR was the method, and the copy in TCRdb shows in-frame clones only, minus some. The sample lists fewer than 2.5 million clones; 93% were seen once. The material sequenced was naive CD4+ T cells from PBMCs. Subset denoted: CD45RA+ positively selected. These receptors originate from a man aged 18 to 35 in good health. Some clones in this sample may be carry-over from other donors' samples.

The V gene is TRBV11-3, the J gene TRBJ2-7; D is tentatively TRBD1 or TRBD2 (5 bases each). The germline V gene has CDR1 SGHNT and CDR2 YENEEA. Trimming took off 5 bases at V and 2 bases at J, with 16 bases between the two ends. This CDR3 comprises 15 residues. The CDR3 sequence: CASSRSGTGTYEQYF. The CDR3 coding sequence is TGTGCCAGCAGCCGTTCCGGGACGGGGACCTACGAGCAGTACTTC.

The CDR3 here is CASSINLGSDEQYF. In DNA form, the CDR3 reads TGTGCCAGTAGTATAAACCTAGGTTCGGACGAGCAGTACTTC. The chain has TRBV19 and TRBJ2-7; no reliable D call. From germline, CDR1 is LNHDA and CDR2 SQIVND (reference sequence). The CDR3 has 14 amino acids. Trimming cost V 2 bases and J 5 bases, with 13 bases left between them.

A word on this clone: Distinct nucleotide sequences in the sample also encode this CDR3. The gene calls are TRBV28 and TRBJ2-7, with 8 bases identical to TRBD1. The ends lost 3 bases at V and 7 bases at J; junction bases unmatched: 5. The germline gives CDR1 MDHEN, CDR2 SYDVKM. This CDR3 has 13 amino acids. This CDR3 reads CASSFRGLGEQYF. As DNA, the CDR3 is TGTGCCAGCAGTTTCAGGGGGCTCGGTGAGCAGTACTTC.

The V gene is TRBV27, the J gene TRBJ2-5; tentative D call: TRBD1 (5 bases). Trimming left V 6 bases short and J 4 bases short, with 21 bases between. From germline, CDR1 is MNHEY and CDR2 SMNVEV (reference sequence). The CDR3 has 16 amino acids. DNA for the CDR3: TGTGCCAGCAGCCCGACCGCCACAGGATCCCGAGAGACCCAGTACTTC. It is translated as CASSPTATGSRETQYF.

The chain joins TRBV6-4 to TRBJ2-7; D might be TRBD2 (6 bases). The CDR3 length is 13 residues. CDR1 is MRHNA and CDR2 is SNTAGT in the germline V gene. Trimming stripped 4 bases from V and 2 bases from J, with 9 bases between. The CDR3 region is CASSVGLTYEQYF. The CDR3 region has the DNA TGTGCCAGCAGTGTCGGACTAACCTACGAGCAGTACTTC.

This chain connects TRBV2 to TRBJ1-2; D uncertain. Trimming cost V 4 bases and J 8 bases, with 8 bases left between them. The CDR3 loop spans 11 amino acids. Germline V gene data show CDR1 as SNHLY and CDR2 as FYNNEI. CDR3 nucleotide sequence: TGTGCCAGCAGTGGAGGGATGGGCTACACCTTC. Translation gives CASSGGMGYTF.

The chain employs TRBV7-9 and TRBJ2-5; the match to TRBD1 covers 10 bases. Germline trimming cut 7 bases from V and 5 bases from J; bases unmatched to any gene: 13. Germline CDR1 is SEHNR and CDR2 is FQNEAQ (reference sequence). This CDR3 has 16 amino acids. This chain's CDR3 is CASIRDWDRGGETQYF. The CDR3 DNA is TGTGCCAGCATCAGAGACTGGGACAGGGGAGGGGAGACCCAGTACTTC.

This sequence joins TRBV5-1 and TRBJ1-4; D remains ambiguous. The V gene lost 0 bases and the J gene lost 4 bases, with 13 bases spanning the gap. The CDR3 totals 16 residues. Germline CDR1 is SGHRS and CDR2 is YFSETQ. CDR3 sequence reads: CASSLDRHTVNEKLFF. As DNA, the CDR3 is TGCGCCAGCAGCTTGGACCGCCACACCGTTAATGAAAAACTGTTTTTT. The entire variable domain, with the rest obtained from reference TRBV5-1 and TRBJ1-4, is as follows: KAGVTQTPRYLIKTRGQQVTLSCSPISGHRSVSWYQQTPGQGLQFLFEYFSETQRNKGNFPGRFSGRQFSNSRSEMNVSTLELGDSALYLCASSLDRHTVNEKLFFGSGTQLSVL.

The rearrangement joins TRBV7-9 to TRBJ1-1; 9 positions match TRBD1. The CDR3 sequence is 14 residues long. Germline loops: CDR1 SEHNR, CDR2 FQNEAQ (reference sequence). J was trimmed by 1 base and V by 6 bases; bases with no gene match: 3. In nucleotides, the CDR3 is TGTGCCAGCAGGGGGACAGGGCAGAACACTGAAGCTTTCTTT. This encodes CASRGTGQNTEAFF.

The rearrangement links TRBV19 to TRBJ2-7; the match to TRBD1 covers 7 bases. This CDR3 contains 14 residues. The junction had 4 bases not matched to a gene; V was cut back by 5 bases and J by 0 bases. Germline CDR1 reads LNHDA; CDR2 reads SQIVND (reference sequence). The CDR3 loop is CASSLTGSSYEQYF. CDR3 DNA sequence: TGTGCCAGTAGTCTGACAGGGTCCTCCTACGAGCAGTACTTC.

The gene calls are TRBV15 and TRBJ2-3; 9 nucleotides align to TRBD2. Losses at the gene ends were 0 bases for V and 3 bases for J; bases not matched to a gene: 4. CDR3 size: 16 residues. Germline-derived CDR1 and CDR2 are LNHNV and YYDKDF (reference sequence). CDR3 DNA: TGTGCCACCAGCAGAGATTGGGCGGGAGGGACAGATACGCAGTATTTT. Translating gives CATSRDWAGGTDTQYF.

This clone was detected only once. The identical CDR3 is also encoded by other nucleotide sequences in the sample. CDR3 nucleotide sequence: TGTGCCAGCTCACCAGGGGCCACAGATACGCAGTATTTT. This gives the protein CASSPGATDTQYF. The chain joins TRBV18 to TRBJ2-3; D possibly corresponds to TRBD1 (5 bases). The CDR3 is made up of 13 amino acids. The V gene's germline CDR1 is KGHSH and CDR2 LQKENI. The V end lost 2 bases, the J end lost 2 bases, and 5 bases lay between the germline ends.

This chain connects TRBV15 to TRBJ2-7; 8 positions agree with TRBD2. The trim removed 5 bases at V and 0 bases at J, leaving 9 bases unmatched. Per the germline V gene, CDR1 is LNHNV and CDR2 is YYDKDF (reference sequence). The CDR3 runs 16 residues. The CDR3: CATSLGVGTSSYEQYF. The CDR3 nucleotides are TGTGCCACCAGCCTCGGGGTCGGGACTAGCTCCTACGAGCAGTACTTC.

The rearrangement uses TRBV6-1 and TRBJ1-4, with TRBD1 as a possible D gene (5 bases). CDR1 is MNHNS, CDR2 SASEGT, per germline. The CDR3 length is 13 residues. The V end lost 8 bases, the J end lost 7 bases, and 14 bases lay between the germline ends. The CDR3 protein is CASRQGVIEKLFF. The CDR3 DNA is TGTGCCAGCCGGCAGGGTGTAATTGAAAAACTGTTTTTT.

V and J are TRBV5-6 and TRBJ2-7; 10 positions agree with TRBD2. J was trimmed by 11 bases and V by 1 base; bases with no gene match: 6. The CDR3 runs to 13 residues. From germline, CDR1 is SGHDT and CDR2 YYEEEE. The CDR3 region is CASSLKQREGEYF. The CDR3 nucleotides read TGTGCCAGCAGCTTGAAACAGCGGGAGGGGGAGTACTTC.

This chain connects TRBV7-2 to TRBJ2-2; 9 nucleotides match TRBD1. V shed 5 bases, J shed 6 bases, and the junction held 7 bases outside the gene matches. Germline V gene sequence: CDR1 SGHTA, CDR2 FQGNSA. The CDR3 length is 15 residues. CDR3 in amino acids: CASSRTTGGPGELFF. CDR3 DNA sequence: TGTGCCAGCAGCCGTACAACAGGGGGCCCCGGGGAGCTGTTTTTT.

The chain recombines TRBV27 with TRBJ1-3, with D possibly matching TRBD1 (5 bases). Per germline, CDR1 MNHEY and CDR2 SMNVEV (reference sequence). The CDR3 extends over 15 amino acids. Trimming shortened V by 4 bases and J by 10 bases, and 20 bases separated the two germline ends. CDR3 protein: CASSSLGAGPRTIYF. CDR3 DNA sequence: TGTGCCAGCAGTTCGCTAGGGGCAGGGCCGAGGACCATATATTTT.

This clone is a singleton in its sample. The rearrangement uses TRBV27 and TRBJ2-1, with 10 bases that match TRBD2. The CDR3 has 15 amino acids. CDR1 MNHEY and CDR2 SMNVEV come from the germline V gene (reference sequence). Trimming took 5 bases from V and 10 from J; bases not matched to a gene: 11. Here the CDR3 DNA reads TGTGCCAGCAGTCTCATAGCGGGAGGCCCCTTCGAGCAGTTCTTC. Translating it yields CASSLIAGGPFEQFF.

In the case of this clone: This sample includes further DNA sequences coding for the same CDR3. The chain has TRBV9 and TRBJ2-5; D might be TRBD1 (5 bases). This CDR3 has 13 residues. The ends were cut back, 0 bases at V and 3 bases at J, with 6 bases in the middle. Germline CDR1 is SGDLS and CDR2 is YYNGEE. The CDR3: CASSVGQKETQYF. The DNA for the CDR3 is TGTGCCAGCAGCGTAGGACAGAAAGAGACCCAGTACTTC. The entire variable domain, with the rest obtained from reference TRBV9 and TRBJ2-5, is as follows: DSGVTQTPKHLITATGQRVTLRCSPRSGDLSVYWYQQSLDQGLQFLIQYYNGEERAKGNILERFSAQQFPDLHSELNLSSLELGDSALYFCASSVGQKETQYFGPGTRLLVL.

A word on this clone: The same CDR3 is also encoded by other DNA sequences in this sample. The genes are TRBV29-1 and TRBJ2-5; 7 bases agree with TRBD1. The length of the CDR3 is 12 residues. V was pared by 8 bases and J by 5 bases, with 8 bases of the junction left unmatched. Germline V lookup: CDR1 SQVTM, CDR2 ANQGSEA. Here the CDR3 reads CSSYRGEETQYF. CDR3 bases: TGCAGCTCTTACAGGGGTGAGGAGACCCAGTACTTC.

The chain links TRBV7-2 to TRBJ2-7; 7 positions agree with TRBD2. This CDR3 comprises 15 residues. CDR1 is SGHTA and CDR2 is FQGNSA in the germline V gene. Germline trimming cut 5 bases from V and 2 bases from J; bases unmatched to any gene: 9. CDR3 sequence: CASSPDSGRAYEQYF. In DNA form, the CDR3 reads TGTGCCAGCAGCCCCGATAGCGGGCGGGCCTACGAGCAGTACTTC.